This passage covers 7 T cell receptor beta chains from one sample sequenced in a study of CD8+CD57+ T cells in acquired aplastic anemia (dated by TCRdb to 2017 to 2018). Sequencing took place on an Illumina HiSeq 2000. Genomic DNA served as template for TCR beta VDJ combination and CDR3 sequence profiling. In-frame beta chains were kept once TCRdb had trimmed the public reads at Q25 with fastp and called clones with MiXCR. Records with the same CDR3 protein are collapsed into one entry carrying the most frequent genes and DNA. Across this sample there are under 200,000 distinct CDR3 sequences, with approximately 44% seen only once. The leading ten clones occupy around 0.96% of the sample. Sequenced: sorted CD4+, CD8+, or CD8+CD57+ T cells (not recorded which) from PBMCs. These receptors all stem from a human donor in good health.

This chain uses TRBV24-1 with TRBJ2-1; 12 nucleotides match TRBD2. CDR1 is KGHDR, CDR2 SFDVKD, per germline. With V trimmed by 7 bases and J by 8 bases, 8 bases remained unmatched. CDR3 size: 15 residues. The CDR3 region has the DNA TGTGCCACCAGCACGTCTGGACTAGCGGGGCATGAGCAGTTCTTC. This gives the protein CATSTSGLAGHEQFF.

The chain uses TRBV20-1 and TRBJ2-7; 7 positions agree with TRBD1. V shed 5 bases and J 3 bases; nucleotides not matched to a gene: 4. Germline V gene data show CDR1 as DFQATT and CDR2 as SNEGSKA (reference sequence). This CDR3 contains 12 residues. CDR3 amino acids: CSAHRDSYEQYF. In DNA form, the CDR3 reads TGCAGTGCTCACCGGGACAGCTACGAGCAGTACTTC.

As DNA, the CDR3 is TGTGCCAGCACCGAATCCCTACAGGGCTTAGCGGGTAATGAGCAGTTCTTC. As protein: CASTESLQGLAGNEQFF. The V and J genes are TRBV12-3 or TRBV12-4 and TRBJ2-1, with D perhaps matching TRBD2 (7 bases). This CDR3 has 17 residues. V lost 7 bases and J lost 7, with 26 bases in between.

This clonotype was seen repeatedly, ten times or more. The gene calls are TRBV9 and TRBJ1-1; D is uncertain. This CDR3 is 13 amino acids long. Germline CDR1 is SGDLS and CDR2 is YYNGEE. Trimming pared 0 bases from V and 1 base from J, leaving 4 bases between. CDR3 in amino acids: CASSVAGNTEAFF. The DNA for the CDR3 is TGTGCCAGCAGCGTAGCCGGGAACACTGAAGCTTTCTTT.

CDR3 DNA: TGTGCCATCAGTGAGTCCAGGGACACATACTACGAGCAGTACTTC. It yields the protein CAISESRDTYYEQYF. The J gene is TRBJ2-7, the V gene TRBV10-3; tentative D call: TRBD1 (6 bases). CDR1 is ENHRY, CDR2 SYGVKD, per germline. The CDR3 consists of 15 residues. Trimming removed 0 bases from V and 3 bases from J, with 12 bases in between.

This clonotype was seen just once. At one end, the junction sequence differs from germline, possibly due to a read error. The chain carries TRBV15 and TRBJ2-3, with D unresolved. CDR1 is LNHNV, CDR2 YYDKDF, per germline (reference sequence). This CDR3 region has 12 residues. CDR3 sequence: CATSRFTDTQYF. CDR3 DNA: TGTGCTACCAGCAGATTTACAGATACGCAGTATTTT. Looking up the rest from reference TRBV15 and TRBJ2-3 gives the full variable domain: DAMVIQNPRYQVTQFGKPVTLSCSQTLNHNVMYWYQQKSSQAPKLLFHYYDKDFNNEADTPDNFQSRRPNTSFCFLDIRSPGLGDTAMYLCATSRFTDTQYFGPGTRLTVL.

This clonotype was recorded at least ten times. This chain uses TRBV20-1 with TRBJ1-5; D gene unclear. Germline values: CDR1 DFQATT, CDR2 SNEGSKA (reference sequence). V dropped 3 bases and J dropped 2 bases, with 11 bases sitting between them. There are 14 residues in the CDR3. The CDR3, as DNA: TGCAGTGCTAGTGCCGGGGAAGGCAATCAGCCCCAGCATTTT. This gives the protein CSASAGEGNQPQHF.